A selection of T cell receptor beta chains follows, all from one sample in a study of beta chain features in type 1 diabetes. Method: immunoSEQ multiplex PCR; TCRdb's copy keeps in-frame clones and lacks some. The data hold over 350,000 clones, with over 12% observed a single time. The sequencing input was naive CD4+ T cells from blood. These receptors all come from a woman younger than 35 in good health. Both conserved end residues are part of each CDR3. The D gene is left open where the match is weak. Part of the rows lack a size; the others show once, few, many or a class for expanded clones.

d_call: .; j_call: TRBJ2-1; v_call: TRBV2; clone_size: few; cdr3_aa: CASRRRIVYNEQFF; cdr3_nt: TGTGCCAGCAGAAGGAGGATCGTTTACAATGAGCAGTTCTTC
d_call: TRBD2; j_call: TRBJ2-1; v_call: TRBV5-4; clone_size: .; cdr3_aa: CASSPTLTSASYNEQFF; cdr3_nt: TGTGCCAGCAGCCCGACTTTGACTAGCGCCTCCTACAATGAGCAGTTCTTC
d_call: .; j_call: TRBJ1-4; v_call: TRBV27; clone_size: .; cdr3_aa: CASSLRGQGKLFF; cdr3_nt: TGTGCCAGCAGTTTACGTGGGCAGGGGAAACTGTTTTTT
d_call: TRBD2; j_call: TRBJ2-7; v_call: TRBV30; clone_size: few; cdr3_aa: CASMSRAGGPYEQYF; cdr3_nt: TGTGCCTCCATGTCCCGGGCGGGAGGCCCCTACGAGCAGTACTTC
d_call: .; j_call: TRBJ2-1; v_call: TRBV5-1; clone_size: once; cdr3_aa: CASSVDGSDNEQFF; cdr3_nt: TGCGCCAGCAGCGTCGACGGGAGTGACAATGAGCAGTTCTTC
d_call: .; j_call: TRBJ1-3; v_call: TRBV2; clone_size: .; cdr3_aa: CASSNQGNTIYF; cdr3_nt: TGTGCCAGCAGTAACCAGGGAAACACCATATATTTT
d_call: .; j_call: TRBJ1-4; v_call: TRBV2; clone_size: .; cdr3_aa: CASSEGGVFF; cdr3_nt: TGTGCCAGCAGTGAAGGCGGGGTGTTTTTT
d_call: TRBD2; j_call: TRBJ2-7; v_call: TRBV9; clone_size: few; cdr3_aa: CASSVTSGSRNEQYF; cdr3_nt: TGTGCCAGCAGCGTTACTAGCGGGAGTAGGAACGAGCAGTACTTC
d_call: .; j_call: TRBJ2-1; v_call: TRBV5-1; clone_size: .; cdr3_aa: CASGGAGDSEQFF; cdr3_nt: TGCGCCAGCGGGGGGGCGGGCGATAGTGAGCAGTTCTTC
d_call: TRBD1; j_call: TRBJ2-6; v_call: TRBV15; clone_size: .; cdr3_aa: CATSRDRGTGAGANVLTF; cdr3_nt: TGTGCCACCAGCAGAGATCGGGGGACAGGGGCTGGGGCCAACGTCCTGACTTTC
d_call: TRBD2; j_call: TRBJ2-1; v_call: TRBV30; clone_size: .; cdr3_aa: CAWRALAGAYNEQFF; cdr3_nt: TGTGCCTGGCGCGCTCTAGCGGGGGCCTACAATGAGCAGTTCTTC
d_call: .; j_call: TRBJ2-1; v_call: TRBV5-4; clone_size: .; cdr3_aa: CASSPGTQRREQFF; cdr3_nt: TGTGCCAGCAGCCCCGGGACTCAGCGGAGGGAGCAGTTCTTC
d_call: .; j_call: TRBJ1-1; v_call: TRBV5-6; clone_size: few; cdr3_aa: CASQLGGDEAFF; cdr3_nt: TGTGCCAGCCAGCTTGGGGGCGATGAAGCTTTCTTT
d_call: TRBD1; j_call: TRBJ2-7; v_call: TRBV29-1; clone_size: .; cdr3_aa: CSVGQGAYEQYF; cdr3_nt: TGCAGCGTTGGTCAGGGGGCCTACGAGCAGTACTTC
d_call: TRBD2; j_call: TRBJ2-5; v_call: TRBV4-3; clone_size: .; cdr3_aa: CASSQEGTSGGETQYF; cdr3_nt: TGCGCCAGCAGCCAAGAGGGCACTAGCGGAGGAGAGACCCAGTACTTC
d_call: TRBD1; j_call: TRBJ2-2; v_call: TRBV7-3; clone_size: few; cdr3_aa: CASSLGGTGITGELFF; cdr3_nt: TGTGCCAGCAGCTTAGGTGGGACAGGGATCACCGGGGAGCTGTTTTTT
d_call: .; j_call: TRBJ2-3; v_call: TRBV4-1; clone_size: few; cdr3_aa: CASSQVPSSTGDTQYF; cdr3_nt: TGCGCCAGCAGCCAAGTTCCTAGCTCCACCGGGGATACGCAGTATTTT
d_call: TRBD1; j_call: TRBJ1-4; v_call: TRBV2; clone_size: few; cdr3_aa: CASSHRGDREKLFF; cdr3_nt: TGTGCCAGCAGTCACAGGGGGGACAGAGAAAAACTGTTTTTT
d_call: TRBD1; j_call: TRBJ1-5; v_call: TRBV30; clone_size: .; cdr3_aa: CAWSKGQGNQPQHF; cdr3_nt: TGTGCCTGGAGTAAGGGACAGGGGAACCAGCCCCAGCATTTT
d_call: .; j_call: TRBJ1-5; v_call: TRBV18; clone_size: few; cdr3_aa: CASSPRGSNQPQHF; cdr3_nt: TGTGCCAGCTCGCCAAGGGGTAGCAATCAGCCCCAGCATTTT
d_call: TRBD1; j_call: TRBJ1-2; v_call: TRBV7-2; clone_size: few; cdr3_aa: CASSWGQGPYGYTF; cdr3_nt: TGTGCCAGCAGCTGGGGACAGGGCCCCTATGGCTACACCTTC
d_call: TRBD1; j_call: TRBJ1-1; v_call: TRBV7-9; clone_size: few; cdr3_aa: CASSKGQGNMNTEAFF; cdr3_nt: TGTGCCAGCAGCAAGGGACAGGGTAACATGAACACTGAAGCTTTCTTT
d_call: .; j_call: TRBJ2-5; v_call: TRBV2; clone_size: .; cdr3_aa: CASREGAQETQYF; cdr3_nt: TGTGCCAGCAGAGAGGGTGCCCAGGAGACCCAGTACTTC
d_call: TRBD2; j_call: TRBJ2-2; v_call: TRBV5-4; clone_size: few; cdr3_aa: CASSLAGLAANTGELFF; cdr3_nt: TGTGCCAGCAGCTTGGCGGGACTAGCGGCGAACACCGGGGAGCTGTTTTTT
d_call: TRBD1; j_call: TRBJ1-1; v_call: TRBV25-1; clone_size: .; cdr3_aa: CASSDVGQGNTEAFF; cdr3_nt: TGTGCCAGCAGTGATGTAGGACAGGGCAACACTGAAGCTTTCTTT
d_call: TRBD1; j_call: TRBJ1-3; v_call: TRBV23-1; clone_size: few; cdr3_aa: CASVPGQDFRFGNTIYF; cdr3_nt: TGCGCCAGCGTACCGGGACAGGACTTTCGTTTTGGAAACACCATATATTTT
d_call: .; j_call: TRBJ2-2; v_call: TRBV7-9; clone_size: few; cdr3_aa: CASSLPVAGTGELFF; cdr3_nt: TGTGCCAGCAGCTTACCCGTAGCCGGCACCGGGGAGCTGTTTTTT
d_call: .; j_call: TRBJ2-1; v_call: TRBV7-8; clone_size: few; cdr3_aa: CASSFDRGGEQFF; cdr3_nt: TGTGCCAGCAGCTTCGATCGAGGGGGAGAGCAGTTCTTC
d_call: TRBD2; j_call: TRBJ2-1; v_call: TRBV10-3; clone_size: few; cdr3_aa: CAISYSTSGSYNEQFF; cdr3_nt: TGTGCCATCAGCTATTCGACTAGCGGGAGCTACAATGAGCAGTTCTTC
d_call: TRBD2; j_call: TRBJ2-7; v_call: TRBV7-2; clone_size: .; cdr3_aa: CASRTSGASYEQYF; cdr3_nt: TGTGCCAGCAGAACTAGCGGGGCCTCCTACGAGCAGTACTTC
d_call: .; j_call: TRBJ2-7; v_call: TRBV7-9; clone_size: .; cdr3_aa: CASSQPGLSSYEQYF; cdr3_nt: TGTGCCAGCAGCCAACCGGGACTTAGCTCCTACGAGCAGTACTTC
d_call: .; j_call: TRBJ2-6; v_call: TRBV5-1; clone_size: few; cdr3_aa: CASSPVAGANVLTF; cdr3_nt: TGCGCCAGCAGCCCCGTAGCCGGGGCCAACGTCCTGACTTTC
d_call: .; j_call: TRBJ2-5; v_call: TRBV18; clone_size: .; cdr3_aa: CASSPPDSVQETQYF; cdr3_nt: TGTGCCAGCTCACCACCGGACAGCGTTCAAGAGACCCAGTACTTC
d_call: TRBD1; j_call: TRBJ2-7; v_call: TRBV27; clone_size: .; cdr3_aa: CASRGTGEYEQYF; cdr3_nt: TGTGCCAGCAGGGGGACAGGGGAATACGAGCAGTACTTC
d_call: TRBD2; j_call: TRBJ2-2; v_call: TRBV18; clone_size: few; cdr3_aa: CASSPSGITNTGELFF; cdr3_nt: TGTGCCAGCTCCCCTAGCGGAATCACGAACACCGGGGAGCTGTTTTTT
d_call: .; j_call: TRBJ2-7; v_call: TRBV9; clone_size: .; cdr3_aa: CASSVVGDSSYEQYF; cdr3_nt: TGTGCCAGCAGCGTAGTAGGAGACAGCTCCTACGAGCAGTACTTC
d_call: .; j_call: TRBJ1-1; v_call: TRBV2; clone_size: few; cdr3_aa: CASGREQRTEAFF; cdr3_nt: TGTGCCAGCGGTCGGGAGCAGCGCACTGAAGCTTTCTTT
d_call: TRBD1; j_call: TRBJ1-2; v_call: TRBV6-6; clone_size: .; cdr3_aa: CASSPGQSVYGYTF; cdr3_nt: TGTGCCAGCAGTCCGGGACAGAGCGTCTATGGCTACACCTTC
d_call: .; j_call: TRBJ1-5; v_call: TRBV30; clone_size: .; cdr3_aa: CAWSVRQSNQPQHF; cdr3_nt: TGTGCCTGGAGTGTACGACAGAGCAATCAGCCCCAGCATTTT
d_call: .; j_call: TRBJ2-3; v_call: TRBV18; clone_size: .; cdr3_aa: CASSPPAGTPGTDTQYF; cdr3_nt: TGTGCCAGCTCACCACCGGCAGGCACTCCAGGGACAGATACGCAGTATTTT
d_call: TRBD2; j_call: TRBJ2-7; v_call: TRBV7-6; clone_size: few; cdr3_aa: CASFYDGGIGEQYF; cdr3_nt: TGTGCCAGCTTCTACGACGGGGGGATAGGCGAGCAGTACTTC
d_call: .; j_call: TRBJ2-3; v_call: TRBV29-1; clone_size: few; cdr3_aa: CSVDTDRGLTDTQYF; cdr3_nt: TGCAGCGTTGATACGGACAGAGGCCTCACAGATACGCAGTATTTT
d_call: .; j_call: TRBJ2-7; v_call: TRBV29-1; clone_size: few; cdr3_aa: CSVAPGLGYEQYF; cdr3_nt: TGCAGCGTTGCCCCGGGACTGGGATACGAGCAGTACTTC
d_call: .; j_call: TRBJ1-5; v_call: TRBV15; clone_size: .; cdr3_aa: CATSRGGQLLQPQHF; cdr3_nt: TGTGCCACCAGCAGAGGAGGACAGCTTTTGCAGCCCCAGCATTTT
d_call: .; j_call: TRBJ2-5; v_call: TRBV25-1; clone_size: .; cdr3_aa: CASSESGFAGRGKETQYF; cdr3_nt: TGTGCCAGCAGTGAATCAGGTTTCGCGGGAAGGGGTAAAGAGACCCAGTACTTC
d_call: .; j_call: TRBJ1-5; v_call: TRBV2; clone_size: .; cdr3_aa: CASSEGRNQPQHF; cdr3_nt: TGTGCCAGCAGTGAAGGGCGGAATCAGCCCCAGCATTTT
d_call: TRBD2; j_call: TRBJ2-3; v_call: TRBV29-1; clone_size: few; cdr3_aa: CSVDNAGTSFRDTQYF; cdr3_nt: TGCAGCGTGGATAACGCCGGGACTAGCTTCAGAGATACGCAGTATTTT
d_call: .; j_call: TRBJ2-4; v_call: TRBV9; clone_size: .; cdr3_aa: CASSVDRGRRWNF; cdr3_nt: TGTGCCAGCAGCGTAGATAGGGGCAGGAGATGGAACTTC
d_call: .; j_call: TRBJ2-5; v_call: TRBV5-1; clone_size: few; cdr3_aa: CASSLGGPETQYF; cdr3_nt: TGCGCCAGCAGCTTGGGAGGCCCAGAGACCCAGTACTTC
d_call: .; j_call: TRBJ2-1; v_call: TRBV18; clone_size: .; cdr3_aa: CASSPRSYNEQFF; cdr3_nt: TGTGCCAGCTCACCACGCAGCTACAATGAGCAGTTCTTC
d_call: .; j_call: TRBJ1-2; v_call: TRBV7-2; clone_size: once; cdr3_aa: CASSLGQLNYGYTF; cdr3_nt: TGTGCCAGCAGCTTAGGCCAGTTAAACTATGGCTACACCTTC
d_call: .; j_call: TRBJ1-5; v_call: TRBV19; clone_size: few; cdr3_aa: CASSIDRGSNQPQHF; cdr3_nt: TGTGCCAGTAGTATAGATCGGGGGTCCAATCAGCCCCAGCATTTT
d_call: TRBD2; j_call: TRBJ2-1; v_call: TRBV29-1; clone_size: .; cdr3_aa: CSVVSGRRDNEQFF; cdr3_nt: TGCAGCGTTGTGAGCGGGAGGAGGGACAATGAGCAGTTCTTC
d_call: .; j_call: TRBJ1-2; v_call: TRBV29-1; clone_size: few; cdr3_aa: CSVVSTSYGYTF; cdr3_nt: TGCAGCGTTGTCTCCACTTCCTATGGCTACACCTTC
d_call: .; j_call: TRBJ2-2; v_call: TRBV13; clone_size: few; cdr3_aa: CASSFSANTGELFF; cdr3_nt: TGTGCCAGCAGCTTCAGCGCGAACACCGGGGAGCTGTTTTTT
d_call: .; j_call: TRBJ2-1; v_call: TRBV28; clone_size: few; cdr3_aa: CASSPGTVSSYNEQFF; cdr3_nt: TGTGCCAGCAGTCCCGGGACTGTTAGCTCCTACAATGAGCAGTTCTTC
d_call: .; j_call: TRBJ1-1; v_call: TRBV14; clone_size: few; cdr3_aa: CASRGHGGFGTEAFF; cdr3_nt: TGTGCCAGCAGGGGACATGGGGGCTTTGGCACTGAAGCTTTCTTT
d_call: TRBD1; j_call: TRBJ2-4; v_call: TRBV7-9; clone_size: .; cdr3_aa: CASSMGQGLDIQYF; cdr3_nt: TGTGCCAGCAGCATGGGACAGGGGTTGGACATTCAGTACTTC